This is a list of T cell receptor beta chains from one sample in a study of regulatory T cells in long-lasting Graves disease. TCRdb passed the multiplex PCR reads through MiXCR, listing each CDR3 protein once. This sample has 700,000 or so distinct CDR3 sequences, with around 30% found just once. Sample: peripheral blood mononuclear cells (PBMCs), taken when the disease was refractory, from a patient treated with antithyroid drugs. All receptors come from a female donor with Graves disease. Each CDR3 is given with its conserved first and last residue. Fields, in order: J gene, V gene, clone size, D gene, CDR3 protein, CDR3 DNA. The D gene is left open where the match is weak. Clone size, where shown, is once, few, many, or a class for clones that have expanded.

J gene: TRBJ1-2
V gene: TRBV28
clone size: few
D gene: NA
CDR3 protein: CASSFGVGVHGYTF
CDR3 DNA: TGTGCCAGCAGTTTTGGGGTAGGGGTACATGGCTACACCTTC

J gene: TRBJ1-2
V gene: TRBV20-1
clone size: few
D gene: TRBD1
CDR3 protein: CSARADRGYGYTF
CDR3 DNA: TGCAGTGCTAGAGCGGACAGGGGCTATGGCTACACCTTC

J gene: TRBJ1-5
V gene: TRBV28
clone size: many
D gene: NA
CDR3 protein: CASSSPQPQHF
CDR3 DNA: TGTGCCAGCAGTTCCCCCCAGCCCCAGCATTTT

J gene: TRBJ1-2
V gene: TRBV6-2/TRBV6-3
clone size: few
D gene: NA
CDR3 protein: CASSRLPGRTNYGYTF
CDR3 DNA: TGTGCCAGCAGTCGCCTCCCGGGACGGACTAACTATGGCTACACCTTC

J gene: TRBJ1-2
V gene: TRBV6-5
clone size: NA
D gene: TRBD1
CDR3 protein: CASSYSMAGQGDVAF
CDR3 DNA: TGTGCCAGCAGTTACTCGATGGCGGGACAGGGTGATGTGGCCTTC

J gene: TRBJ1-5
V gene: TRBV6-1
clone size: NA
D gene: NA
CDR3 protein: CASSRLPNSNQPQHF
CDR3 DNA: TGTGCCAGCAGCAGACTCCCGAATAGCAATCAGCCCCAGCATTTT

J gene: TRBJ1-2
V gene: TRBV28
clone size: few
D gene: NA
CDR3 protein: CASSSSHRTANYGYTF
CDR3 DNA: TGTGCCAGCAGTTCGTCCCACAGGACCGCTAACTATGGCTACACCTTC

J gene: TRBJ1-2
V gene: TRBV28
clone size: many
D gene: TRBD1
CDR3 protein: CASSTGDWYGYTF
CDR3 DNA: TGTGCCAGCTCTACAGGGGATTGGTATGGCTACACCTTC

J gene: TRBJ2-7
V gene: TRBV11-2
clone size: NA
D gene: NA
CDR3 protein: CASSATEYEQYF
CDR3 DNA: TGTGCCAGCAGCGCGACCGAATACGAGCAGTACTTC

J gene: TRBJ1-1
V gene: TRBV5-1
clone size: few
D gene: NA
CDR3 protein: CASSGSPGYTEAFF
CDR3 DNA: TGCGCCAGCAGCGGGTCCCCGGGTTACACTGAAGCTTTCTTT

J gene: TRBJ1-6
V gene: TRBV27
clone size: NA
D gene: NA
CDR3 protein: CASSFQVSSYNSPLHF
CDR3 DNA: TGTGCCAGCAGTTTCCAGGTCAGCTCCTATAATTCACCCCTCCACTTT

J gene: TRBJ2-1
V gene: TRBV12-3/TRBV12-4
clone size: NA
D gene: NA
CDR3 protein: CASSREGSYNEQFF
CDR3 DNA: TGTGCCAGCAGCAGAGAGGGCTCCTACAATGAGCAGTTCTTC

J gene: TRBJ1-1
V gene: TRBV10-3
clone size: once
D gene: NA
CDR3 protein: CAISERGPENTEAFF
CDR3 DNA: TGTGCCATCAGTGAGCGGGGTCCGGAGAACACTGAAGCTTTCTTT

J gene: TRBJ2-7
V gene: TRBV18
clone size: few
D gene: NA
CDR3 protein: CASSPQGSTYEQYF
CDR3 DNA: TGTGCCAGCTCACCACAGGGGTCTACCTACGAGCAGTACTTC

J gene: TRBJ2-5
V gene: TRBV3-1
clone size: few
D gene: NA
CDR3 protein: CASNRNLASQETQYF
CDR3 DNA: TGTGCCAGCAACCGTAATCTAGCGTCCCAAGAGACCCAGTACTTC

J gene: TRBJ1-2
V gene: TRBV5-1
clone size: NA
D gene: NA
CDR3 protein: CASSLEGRRPYGYTF
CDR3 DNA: TGCGCCAGCAGCTTGGAAGGGCGAAGACCCTATGGCTACACCTTC

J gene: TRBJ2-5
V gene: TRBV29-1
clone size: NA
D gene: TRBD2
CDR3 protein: CSVGTSGQPQETQYF
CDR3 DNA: TGCAGCGTCGGGACTAGCGGGCAACCTCAAGAGACCCAGTACTTC

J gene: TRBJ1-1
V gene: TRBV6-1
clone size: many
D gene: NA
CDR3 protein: CASSPSKNTEAFF
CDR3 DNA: TGTGCCAGCAGCCCATCAAAGAACACTGAAGCTTTCTTT

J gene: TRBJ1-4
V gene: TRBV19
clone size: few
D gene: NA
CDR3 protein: CASSISGMRLEGDEKLFF
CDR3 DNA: TGTGCCAGTAGTATATCCGGGATGCGACTCGAGGGAGATGAAAAACTGTTTTTT

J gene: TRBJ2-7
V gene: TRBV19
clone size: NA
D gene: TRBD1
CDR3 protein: CASSIPRTGTYEQYF
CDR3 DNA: TGTGCCAGTAGTATCCCAAGGACAGGTACCTACGAGCAGTACTTC

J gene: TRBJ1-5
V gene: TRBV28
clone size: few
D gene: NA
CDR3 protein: CASSGEGGNQPQHF
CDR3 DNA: TGTGCCAGCAGTGGTGAAGGGGGCAATCAGCCCCAGCATTTT

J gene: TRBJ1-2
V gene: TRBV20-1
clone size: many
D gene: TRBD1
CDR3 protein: CSASDRGHGYTF
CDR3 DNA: TGCAGTGCTAGCGACAGGGGGCATGGCTACACCTTC

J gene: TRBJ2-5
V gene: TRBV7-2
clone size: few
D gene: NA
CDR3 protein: CASILSGEVETQYF
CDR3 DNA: TGTGCCAGCATCCTATCGGGAGAGGTGGAGACCCAGTACTTC

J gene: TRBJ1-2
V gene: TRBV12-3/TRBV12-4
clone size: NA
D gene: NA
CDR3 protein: CASSAHLGPLQDGYTF
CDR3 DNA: TGTGCCAGCAGTGCCCACCTTGGCCCACTACAGGATGGCTACACCTTC

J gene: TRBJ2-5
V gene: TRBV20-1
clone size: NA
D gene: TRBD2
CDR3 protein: CSAADQRDLGETQYF
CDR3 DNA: TGCAGTGCTGCGGACCAGCGGGACCTGGGAGAGACCCAGTACTTC

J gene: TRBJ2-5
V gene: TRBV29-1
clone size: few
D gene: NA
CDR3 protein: CSVEFGGASARAQYF
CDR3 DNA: TGCAGCGTTGAGTTCGGCGGGGCTAGCGCGAGGGCCCAGTACTTC

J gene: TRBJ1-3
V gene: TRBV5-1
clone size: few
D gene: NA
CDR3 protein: CASSLQHSGNTIYF
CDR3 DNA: TGCGCCAGCAGCTTACAGCACTCTGGAAACACCATATATTTT

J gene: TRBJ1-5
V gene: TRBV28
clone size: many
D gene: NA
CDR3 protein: CASSLSGQSNQPQHF
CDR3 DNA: TGTGCCAGCAGTTTGTCAGGACAGAGCAATCAGCCCCAGCATTTT

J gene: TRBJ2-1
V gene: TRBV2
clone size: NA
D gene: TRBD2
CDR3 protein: CASRGTSGPYNEQFF
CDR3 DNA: TGTGCCAGCAGGGGGACTAGCGGTCCTTACAATGAGCAGTTCTTC

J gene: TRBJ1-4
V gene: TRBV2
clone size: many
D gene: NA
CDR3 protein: CASSSLRGEKLFF
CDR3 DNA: TGTGCCAGCAGTTCCCTCCGAGGTGAAAAACTGTTTTTT

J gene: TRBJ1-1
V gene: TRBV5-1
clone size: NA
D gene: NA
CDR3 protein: CASSLGFHPEAFF
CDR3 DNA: TGCGCCAGCAGCTTGGGGTTCCATCCTGAAGCTTTCTTT

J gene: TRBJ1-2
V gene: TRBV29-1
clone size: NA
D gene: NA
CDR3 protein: CSVEEAGYGYTF
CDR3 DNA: TGCAGCGTTGAAGAAGCGGGTTATGGCTACACCTTC

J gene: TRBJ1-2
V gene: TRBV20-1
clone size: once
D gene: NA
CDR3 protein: CSARDVGHYGYTF
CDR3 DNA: TGCAGTGCTAGAGATGTAGGGCACTATGGCTACACCTTC

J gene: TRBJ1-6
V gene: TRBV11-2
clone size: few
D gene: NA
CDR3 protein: CASSLRRQTNSPLHF
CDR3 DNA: TGTGCCAGCAGCTTAAGGCGGCAGACCAATTCACCCCTCCACTTT

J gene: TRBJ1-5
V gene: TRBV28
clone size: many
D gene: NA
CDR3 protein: CASREGVQPQHF
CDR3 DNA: TGTGCCAGCAGGGAAGGGGTTCAGCCCCAGCATTTT

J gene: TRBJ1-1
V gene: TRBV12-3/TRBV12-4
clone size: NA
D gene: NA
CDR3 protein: CASSLLPGEFNTEAFF
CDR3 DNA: TGTGCCAGCAGTTTATTGCCAGGGGAATTTAACACTGAAGCTTTCTTT

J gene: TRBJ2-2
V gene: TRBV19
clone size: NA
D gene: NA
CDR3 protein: CASTREATGELFF
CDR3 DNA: TGTGCCAGTACCCGAGAAGCCACCGGGGAGCTGTTTTTT

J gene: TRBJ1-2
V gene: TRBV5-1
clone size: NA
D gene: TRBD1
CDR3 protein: CASGPPGQGNYGYTF
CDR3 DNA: TGCGCCAGCGGTCCCCCGGGACAGGGTAACTATGGCTACACCTTC

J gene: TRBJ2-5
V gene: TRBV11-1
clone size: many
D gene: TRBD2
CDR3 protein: CASSLAGLAFQETQYF
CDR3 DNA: TGTGCCAGCAGCTTAGCGGGACTAGCGTTTCAAGAGACCCAGTACTTC

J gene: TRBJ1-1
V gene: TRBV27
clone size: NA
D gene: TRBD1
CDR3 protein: CASSPADRVIGNTEAFF
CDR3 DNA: TGTGCCAGCAGTCCAGCGGACAGGGTCATTGGGAACACTGAAGCTTTCTTT

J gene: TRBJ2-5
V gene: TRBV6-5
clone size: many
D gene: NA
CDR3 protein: CASSYSGSQETQYF
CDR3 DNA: TGTGCCAGCAGTTACTCCGGGAGCCAAGAGACCCAGTACTTC

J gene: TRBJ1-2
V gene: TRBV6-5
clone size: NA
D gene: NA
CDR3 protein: CASSYHRDNYGYTF
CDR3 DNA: TGTGCCAGCAGTTACCACCGGGACAACTATGGCTACACCTTC

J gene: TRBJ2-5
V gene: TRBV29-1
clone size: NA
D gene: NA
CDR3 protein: CSVVLGAETQYF
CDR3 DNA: TGCAGCGTTGTACTAGGGGCAGAGACCCAGTACTTC

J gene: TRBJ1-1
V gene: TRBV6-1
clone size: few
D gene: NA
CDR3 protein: CASSASRVGAFF
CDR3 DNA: TGTGCCAGCAGTGCAAGCAGGGTTGGAGCTTTCTTT

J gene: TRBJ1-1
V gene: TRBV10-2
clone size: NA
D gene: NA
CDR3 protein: CASRMGTEAFF
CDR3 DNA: TGCGCCAGCAGAATGGGGACTGAAGCTTTCTTT

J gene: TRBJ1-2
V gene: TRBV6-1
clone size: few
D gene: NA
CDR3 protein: CATRTAGDGYTF
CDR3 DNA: TGTGCCACCCGGACAGCGGGCGATGGCTACACCTTC

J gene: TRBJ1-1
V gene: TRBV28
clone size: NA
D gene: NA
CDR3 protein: CASSFPRPGGNTEAFF
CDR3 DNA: TGTGCCAGCAGTTTCCCACGTCCAGGAGGGAACACTGAAGCTTTCTTT

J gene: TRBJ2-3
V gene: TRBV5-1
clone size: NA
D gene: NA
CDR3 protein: CASSVDTRTDTQYF
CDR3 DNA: TGCGCCAGCAGTGTGGACACACGCACAGATACGCAGTATTTT

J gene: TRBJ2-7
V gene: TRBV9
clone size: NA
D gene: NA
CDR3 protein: CASSARLDSRSYEQYF
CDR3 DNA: TGTGCCAGCAGCGCCAGATTGGACTCTCGATCCTACGAGCAGTACTTC

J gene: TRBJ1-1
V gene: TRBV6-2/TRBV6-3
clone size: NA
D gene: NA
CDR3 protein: CASSYSRDLNTEAFF
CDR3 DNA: TGTGCCAGCAGTTACTCCAGGGACCTCAACACTGAAGCTTTCTTT

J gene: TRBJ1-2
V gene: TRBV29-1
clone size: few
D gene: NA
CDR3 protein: CSVEFTAYGYTF
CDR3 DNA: TGCAGCGTTGAGTTCACGGCCTATGGCTACACCTTC

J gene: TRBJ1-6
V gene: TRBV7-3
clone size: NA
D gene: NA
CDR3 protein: CASSLGGGDNSPLHF
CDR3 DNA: TGTGCCAGCAGCTTGGGGGGAGGGGATAATTCACCCCTCCACTTT

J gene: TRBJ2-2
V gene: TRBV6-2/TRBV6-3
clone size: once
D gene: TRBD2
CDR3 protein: CASSDPGEGLGVTGELFF
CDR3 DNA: TGTGCCAGCAGTGATCCTGGGGAGGGACTAGGTGTCACCGGGGAGCTGTTTTTT

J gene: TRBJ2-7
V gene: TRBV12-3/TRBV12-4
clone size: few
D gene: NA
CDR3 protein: CASSPNRAEQYF
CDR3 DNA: TGTGCCAGCAGTCCGAACCGGGCGGAGCAGTACTTC

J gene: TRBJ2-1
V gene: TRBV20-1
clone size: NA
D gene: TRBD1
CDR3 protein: CSAQDRGSYNEQFF
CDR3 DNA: TGCAGTGCACAGGACAGGGGATCCTACAATGAGCAGTTCTTC

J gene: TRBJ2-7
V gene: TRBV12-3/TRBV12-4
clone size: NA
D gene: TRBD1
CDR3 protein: CASSKQGPPVHEQYF
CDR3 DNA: TGTGCCAGCAGTAAACAGGGGCCGCCTGTCCACGAGCAGTACTTC

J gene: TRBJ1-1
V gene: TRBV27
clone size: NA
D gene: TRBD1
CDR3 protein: CASTQRQGNTEAFF
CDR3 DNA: TGTGCCAGCACCCAAAGACAGGGGAACACTGAAGCTTTCTTT

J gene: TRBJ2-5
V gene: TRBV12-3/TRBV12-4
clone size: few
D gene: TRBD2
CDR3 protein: CASSLERSGVAGAQETQYF
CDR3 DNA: TGTGCCAGCAGTTTAGAGAGGTCTGGAGTAGCGGGAGCTCAAGAGACCCAGTACTTC

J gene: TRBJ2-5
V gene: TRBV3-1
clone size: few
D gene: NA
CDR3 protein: CASSRLQGQETQYF
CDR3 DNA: TGTGCCAGCAGCCGTCTACAGGGACAAGAGACCCAGTACTTC

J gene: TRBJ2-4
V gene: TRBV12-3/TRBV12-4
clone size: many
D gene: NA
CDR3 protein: CASSLGTALAKNIQYF
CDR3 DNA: TGTGCCAGCAGTTTAGGGACAGCCCTTGCCAAAAACATTCAGTACTTC